Below, 9 T cell receptor beta chains from the same sample are listed, as sequenced in a study of blood T cell repertoires in COVID-19. Clones were read by immunoSEQ multiplex PCR, and TCRdb kept only the in-frame ones, dropping some. Among 500,000 or so clones listed, around 87% were seen once. What was sequenced was PBMCs or T cells enriched from blood (not recorded which). All receptors come from a young woman who had recovered from COVID-19.

V gene TRBV2 combines with J gene TRBJ2-2; possible D gene TRBD2, 5 bases. Germline CDR1 reads SNHLY; CDR2 reads FYNNEI. V was shortened by 6 bases and J by 6 bases, with 17 bases between the two germline ends. The CDR3 loop spans 15 amino acids. CDR3 DNA sequence: TGTGCCAGCAGCCAACCGGACTTTACCCCCGGGGAGCTGTTTTTT. Its protein is CASSQPDFTPGELFF.

This chain joins TRBV2 and TRBJ2-7; 7 positions agree with TRBD2. Germline assignment: CDR1 SNHLY and CDR2 FYNNEI. Trimming cost V 4 bases and J 4 bases; bases outside gene matches: 7. The CDR3 sequence is 14 residues long. The CDR3 DNA reads TGTGCCAGCAGTGCGGGCTCCGGGGGGTACGAGCAGTACTTC. It codes for CASSAGSGGYEQYF.

Only a few counts were recorded for this clone. The rearrangement uses TRBV23-1 and TRBJ2-7, with TRBD1 matching 9 bases. TRBV23-1 is marked as an open reading frame, function uncertain. The CDR3 length is 17 residues. The V gene end was trimmed by 4 bases and the J gene end by 2 bases; junction bases not matched to a gene: 12. DNA of the CDR3: TGCGCCAGCAGTCGGACAGGGGAATCCCTCCTCCCCTACGAGCAGTACTTC. Protein sequence: CASSRTGESLLPYEQYF.

This rearrangement joins TRBV12-3 or TRBV12-4 to TRBJ1-1; D is unresolved. V shed 8 bases and J shed 5 bases, with 15 bases lying between them. This CDR3 has 13 residues. The CDR3 spells CASLRAPSTEAFF. CDR3 DNA: TGTGCCAGCTTGCGGGCCCCCTCGACTGAAGCTTTCTTT.

This chain connects TRBV6-1 to TRBJ1-3; D might be TRBD1 (6 bases). Germline V CDR1 and CDR2: MNHNS, SASEGT. The V end lost 2 bases, the J end lost 0 bases, and 14 bases lay between the germline ends. The CDR3 totals 17 residues. The CDR3 coding sequence is TGTGCCAGCAGTGAAAGTGGAAACAGGGCCTCTGGAAACACCATATATTTT. It codes for CASSESGNRASGNTIYF.

This chain uses TRBV7-9 with TRBJ2-3, with TRBD2 matching 8 bases. Germline CDR1 reads SEHNR; CDR2 reads FQNEAQ (reference sequence). With V trimmed by 2 bases and J by 6 bases, 10 bases remained unmatched. CDR3 size: 16 residues. The DNA of the CDR3 is TGTGCCAGCAGCTTAACTTCGGGGGGGGTAAAGGATACGCAGTATTTT. Translated: CASSLTSGGVKDTQYF.

This chain links TRBV18 with TRBJ2-7, with a possible D match to TRBD2 (6 bases). This CDR3 has 14 residues. Germline V gene sequence: CDR1 KGHSH, CDR2 LQKENI. Trimming removed 1 base at V and 0 bases at J, with 7 bases between. CDR3 DNA: TGTGCCAGCTCACCACAGGGACTCTCCTACGAGCAGTACTTC. It translates to CASSPQGLSYEQYF.

The chain has TRBV7-2 and TRBJ2-3, with D possibly matching TRBD1 (7 bases). Germline assignment: CDR1 SGHTA and CDR2 FQGNSA. The V and J ends lost 4 bases and 0 bases respectively, with 11 bases between them. CDR3 length: 15 residues. The CDR3 is CASSWGDRSTDTQYF. The CDR3 nucleotides are TGTGCCAGCAGCTGGGGGGACAGAAGCACAGATACGCAGTATTTT.

V gene TRBV28 combines with J gene TRBJ1-1; 11 bases agree with TRBD1. J was trimmed by 4 bases and V by 4 bases; bases with no gene match: 2. Germline V gene data show CDR1 as MDHEN and CDR2 as SYDVKM. The CDR3 spans 14 residues. CDR3 bases: TGTGCCAGCAGTTGGGACAGGGGGAGCACTGAAGCTTTCTTT. Translated: CASSWDRGSTEAFF.